These T cell receptor beta chains were read from a single sample in a study of T cells in Graves' hyperthyroidism and ophthalmopathy. TCRdb redid the calling of the multiplex PCR reads with MiXCR, one entry per CDR3 protein. This sample has about 480,000 distinct CDR3 sequences, with 14% found just once. The sequenced sample was blood. Receptor source: a woman younger than 30 with Graves' hyperthyroidism. Each CDR3 is given with its conserved first and last residue. The order of the fields is CDR3 length, J gene, clone size, D gene, V gene, CDR3 protein, CDR3 DNA. A D gene is named only where the DNA matches it firmly. Rows give clone size only sometimes, using once, few, many, or a class for an expanded clone.

>15|TRBJ1-4|many|-|TRBV27
CASKYSPSTNEKLFF
TGTGCCAGCAAATACAGTCCCTCAACTAATGAAAAACTGTTTTTT
>17|TRBJ2-6|many|-|TRBV11-2
CASSQSRWPSGANVLTF
TGTGCCAGCAGCCAATCACGTTGGCCCTCTGGGGCCAACGTCCTGACTTTC
>14|TRBJ2-1|many|TRBD2|TRBV7-3
CASTLAGPYNEQFF
TGTGCCAGCACCCTAGCGGGACCCTACAATGAGCAGTTCTTC
>17|TRBJ1-2|-|TRBD1|TRBV7-9
CASSIRDSHIGVYGYTF
TGTGCCAGCAGCATACGGGACAGTCATATCGGGGTCTATGGCTACACCTTC
>16|TRBJ2-1|many|TRBD2|TRBV24-1
CATSERSLAVGDEQFF
TGTGCCACCAGTGAGCGCTCACTAGCGGTAGGGGATGAGCAGTTCTTC
>16|TRBJ2-3|many|-|TRBV7-3
CASSSLPGDGTDTQYF
TGTGCCAGCAGCTCGCTCCCAGGGGACGGCACAGATACGCAGTATTTT
>13|TRBJ1-5|-|-|TRBV10-2
CASSEKGNQPQHF
TGCGCCAGCAGTGAAAAGGGTAATCAGCCCCAGCATTTT
>15|TRBJ2-3|many|TRBD2|TRBV18
CASSGTSGTTDTQYF
TGTGCCAGCTCCGGGACTAGCGGGACCACAGATACGCAGTATTTT
>14|TRBJ1-5|-|-|TRBV6-5
CASSYSKGGQPQHF
TGTGCCAGCAGTTACTCAAAGGGGGGGCAGCCCCAGCATTTT
>16|TRBJ2-2|few|TRBD1|TRBV12-5
CASGLVWTGDTGELFF
TGTGCTAGTGGTTTGGTCTGGACAGGGGACACCGGGGAGCTGTTTTTT
>14|TRBJ2-1|few|-|TRBV7-2
CASSFAGGLNEQFF
TGTGCCAGCAGCTTTGCAGGGGGACTCAATGAGCAGTTCTTC
>15|TRBJ2-7|-|TRBD2|TRBV10-1
CASSEGPSGTDEQYF
TGCGCCAGCAGTGAAGGGCCTAGCGGGACCGATGAGCAGTACTTC
>17|TRBJ1-5|many|-|TRBV27
CASSPRGGGTRNQPQHF
TGTGCCAGCAGTCCCCGAGGGGGGGGAACACGCAATCAGCCCCAGCATTTT
>15|TRBJ2-1|few|TRBD1|TRBV4-2
CASSQGVGQGYEQFF
TGTGCCAGCAGCCAAGGGGTCGGACAGGGCTACGAGCAGTTCTTC
>14|TRBJ2-5|many|-|TRBV12-3/TRBV12-4
CASTWSFGGETQYF
TGTGCCAGCACTTGGTCCTTCGGGGGAGAGACCCAGTACTTC
>14|TRBJ2-7|many|TRBD2|TRBV6-1
CASRILAGSGEQYF
TGTGCCAGCAGGATACTAGCGGGGTCGGGGGAGCAGTACTTC
>17|TRBJ2-7|few|-|TRBV7-9
CASSLNVDTIQAYEQYF
TGTGCCAGCAGCCTCAACGTAGACACGATACAAGCCTACGAGCAGTACTTC
>14|TRBJ2-7|many|TRBD1|TRBV28
CASSLVGTDYEQYF
TGTGCCAGCAGTTTGGTGGGGACAGACTACGAGCAGTACTTC
>13|TRBJ2-3|many|-|TRBV20-1
CSVRAGGSDTQYF
TGCAGTGTCCGAGCGGGTGGATCAGATACGCAGTATTTT
>15|TRBJ2-7|many|-|TRBV15
CATSRVETERTEQYF
TGTGCCACCAGCAGAGTTGAGACAGAAAGAACCGAGCAGTACTTC
>11|TRBJ2-1|many|TRBD2|TRBV20-1
CSAGTRNEQFF
TGCAGTGCTGGGACTAGGAATGAGCAGTTCTTC
>14|TRBJ1-5|-|-|TRBV12-5
CASGFDRLNQPQHF
TGTGCTAGTGGCTTTGACAGGCTGAATCAGCCCCAGCATTTT
>16|TRBJ1-1|many|-|TRBV24-1
CATSDLHGGEGAEAFF
TGTGCCACCAGTGATTTGCACGGAGGGGAGGGAGCTGAAGCTTTCTTT
>15|TRBJ2-5|many|-|TRBV27
CASSLSGEIGETQYF
TGTGCCAGCAGTTTATCGGGGGAGATTGGGGAGACCCAGTACTTC
>13|TRBJ2-3|few|-|TRBV6-1
CATGGTSINTQYF
TGTGCAACAGGGGGGACTAGCATAAATACGCAGTATTTT
>16|TRBJ2-6|many|TRBD1|TRBV10-3
CAISGQGLSGANVLTF
TGTGCCATCTCGGGACAGGGTCTTTCTGGGGCCAACGTCCTGACTTTC
>14|TRBJ2-3|-|-|TRBV15
CATSRPFFTDTQYF
TGTGCCACCAGCAGGCCCTTTTTTACAGATACGCAGTATTTT
>15|TRBJ2-1|-|TRBD2|TRBV30
CAWSVRPSGRDEQFF
TGTGCCTGGAGTGTCCGCCCTAGCGGGAGAGATGAGCAGTTCTTC
>14|TRBJ1-4|few|TRBD1|TRBV6-2/TRBV6-3
CASREGDRGEKLFF
TGTGCCAGCAGGGAAGGGGACAGGGGCGAAAAACTGTTTTTT
>13|TRBJ1-3|many|-|TRBV2
CASSEGPGNTIYF
TGTGCCAGCAGTGAAGGGCCTGGAAACACCATATATTTT
>17|TRBJ2-7|-|-|TRBV28
CASSPHGSRRSSYEQYF
TGTGCCAGCAGTCCGCACGGGTCGCGCCGGAGCTCCTACGAGCAGTACTTC
>14|TRBJ2-2|many|-|TRBV12-3/TRBV12-4
CASSPRGTAGELFF
TGTGCCAGCAGTCCACGAGGTACCGCCGGGGAGCTGTTTTTT
>15|TRBJ2-1|once|TRBD1|TRBV9
CASSVVNRGSDEQFF
TGTGCCAGCAGCGTAGTGAACAGGGGTTCGGATGAGCAGTTCTTC
>13|TRBJ1-1|many|-|TRBV2
CASRQGKVAEAFF
TGTGCCAGCAGACAGGGAAAGGTCGCTGAAGCTTTCTTT
>18|TRBJ1-4|few|-|TRBV4-1
CASSQRASQGGGNEKLFF
TGCGCCAGCAGCCAAAGGGCCAGTCAGGGAGGGGGGAATGAAAAACTGTTTTTT
>14|TRBJ1-1|many|-|TRBV15
CATSRDVGGTEAFF
TGTGCCACCAGCAGAGATGTCGGGGGAACTGAAGCTTTCTTT
>11|TRBJ1-6|many|-|TRBV3-1
CASANIPPLHF
TGTGCCAGCGCCAACATTCCACCCCTCCACTTT
>11|TRBJ2-1|many|-|TRBV11-3
CASSFRRDIFF
TGTGCCAGCAGCTTCCGCCGGGACATCTTCTTC
>14|TRBJ1-6|-|-|TRBV6-9
CASSFRSLRSPLHF
TGTGCCAGCAGTTTCAGGTCATTACGTTCACCCCTCCACTTT
>16|TRBJ1-4|-|-|TRBV20-1
CSAAGRARATNEKLFF
TGCAGTGCTGCCGGGAGGGCCAGGGCAACTAATGAAAAACTGTTTTTT
>16|TRBJ1-2|many|-|TRBV12-3/TRBV12-4
CASSSRMGAGHHGYTF
TGTGCCAGCAGTTCCCGAATGGGAGCGGGGCACCATGGCTACACCTTC
>13|TRBJ2-7|-|TRBD1|TRBV11-2
CASSQMGQYEQYF
TGTGCCAGCAGCCAGATGGGACAGTACGAGCAGTACTTC
>14|TRBJ1-4|few|TRBD1|TRBV6-1
CASSRGTEYEKLFF
TGTGCCAGCAGCAGAGGGACAGAATATGAAAAACTGTTTTTT
>13|TRBJ1-1|many|-|TRBV12-3/TRBV12-4
CASRDAGGTEAFF
TGTGCCAGCAGGGACGCAGGAGGCACTGAAGCTTTCTTT
>11|TRBJ1-1|many|-|TRBV30
CAWKTPSVAFF
TGTGCCTGGAAGACCCCTTCGGTGGCTTTCTTT
>11|TRBJ1-1|few|-|TRBV5-4
CASSSLNEAFF
TGTGCCAGCAGCTCGTTGAATGAAGCTTTCTTT
>16|TRBJ2-7|many|TRBD2|TRBV7-9
CASSLNLLAGAGEQYF
TGTGCCAGCAGCTTAAACCTACTAGCGGGAGCGGGTGAGCAGTACTTC
>15|TRBJ2-7|few|-|TRBV5-6
CASSSERARLYEQYF
TGTGCCAGCAGCTCAGAGCGAGCCCGACTCTACGAGCAGTACTTC
>16|TRBJ2-1|-|TRBD2|TRBV11-2
CASRDSGRDSYNEQFF
TGTGCCAGCAGAGACAGCGGGAGGGACTCCTACAATGAGCAGTTCTTC
>18|TRBJ2-6|-|TRBD2|TRBV13
CASSLGLAGASGANVLTF
TGTGCCAGCAGCTTGGGGCTAGCGGGAGCCTCTGGGGCCAACGTCCTGACTTTC
>12|TRBJ2-1|many|-|TRBV7-8
CASSSYSGEQFF
TGTGCCAGCAGCTCTTACTCTGGAGAGCAGTTCTTC
>15|TRBJ2-7|-|-|TRBV12-3/TRBV12-4
CASSLGPGTNYEQYF
TGTGCCAGCAGTTTGGGGCCCGGGACGAATTACGAGCAGTACTTC
>14|TRBJ1-5|few|-|TRBV6-1
CASNGAESNQPQHF
TGTGCCAGCAATGGAGCAGAAAGCAATCAGCCCCAGCATTTT
>13|TRBJ2-4|many|TRBD1|TRBV30
CAWGTGNQNIQYF
TGTGCCTGGGGGACAGGGAATCAAAACATTCAGTACTTC
>15|TRBJ2-1|-|-|TRBV5-6
CASSWDLGDYNEQFF
TGTGCCAGCAGCTGGGACCTAGGGGACTACAATGAGCAGTTCTTC